This TCR beta chain originates from a study of CD8 T cells in Susac syndrome. Broader study findings: Clonal expansion was missing from Susac syndrome CD4+ T cell repertoires.

Roughly 0.5 to 1 ug RNA was reverse transcribed with random hexamers. TCRdb re-called the immunoSEQ multiplex PCR reads through MiXCR, storing one row per CDR3 protein. The sample includes approximately 180,000 distinct CDR3 sequences, just under 95% seen only once; the top ten take around 0.095%. As regards this clonotype: No antigen is known for it.

Purification of the CD8+ and CD4+ T cells relied on negative isolation, and TEMRA cells underwent FACS enrichment. Sequences were obtained from CD4+ T cells from PBMCs. This clonotype was obtained from a human donor with Susac syndrome.

CDR3 residues: CAWSEGLATGELFF. In nucleotides, the CDR3 is TGTGCCTGGAGTGAGGGACTAGCGACCGGGGAGCTGTTTTTT. The V gene is TRBV30, the J gene TRBJ2-2; 10 bases agree with TRBD2. Germline V gives CDR1 GTSNPN, CDR2 SVGIG (reference sequence). The CDR3 totals 14 residues. V was clipped by 1 base and J by 5 bases; unmatched bases: 1.